The clone carrying this T cell receptor beta chain showed up just a few times. The antigen is not known. The source of the sample is a study of CD8 T cells in ankylosing spondylitis. There are 14 residues in the CDR3. The J segment lost 5 bases and the V segment lost 6 bases, leaving 12 bases of the junction unmatched. CDR1 and CDR2 (germline): DFQATT, SNEGSKA (reference sequence). Study-level findings and limits: It appeared that ankylosing spondylitis blood was characterized by a TCR beta motif of about 8 highly homologous variants. Some motif variants were previously reported in reactive arthritis synovial fluid and blood.

Scientists made TCR beta libraries using quantitative 5'-RACE with molecular barcodes. TCRdb re-analysed the 5' RACE reads in MiXCR, keeping a single row per CDR3 protein. This sample yields tens of thousands of distinct CDR3 sequences, of which about 27% are seen a single time; over 50% belongs to the top ten. The clonotype comes from a male donor with ankylosing spondylitis or in good health (not recorded which). The genes are TRBV20-1 and TRBJ1-1; 7 bases agree with TRBD1. Source material: blood, either unsorted or a sorted T cell fraction (not recorded which). The CDR3 protein is CSATWTGRDTEAFF. Written as DNA, the CDR3 is TGCAGTGCCACCTGGACAGGTAGGGATACTGAAGCTTTCTTT.